These 30 T cell receptor beta chains came from one sample sequenced in a study of blood T cell repertoires in COVID-19. Here immunoSEQ multiplex PCR was the method, and the copy in TCRdb shows in-frame clones only, minus some. The data show under 250,000 clones, about 86% seen once. Specimen: peripheral blood. The receptors here all came from a man older than 75 with acute or convalescent COVID-19.

The rearrangement links TRBV6-1 to TRBJ2-7; D gene uncertain. This CDR3 region has 14 residues. Germline V CDR1 and CDR2: MNHNS, SASEGT. V was pared by 0 bases and J by 7 bases, with 13 bases between. The CDR3 reads CASSEASESGEQYF. CDR3 DNA: TGTGCCAGCAGTGAAGCCTCGGAGTCGGGTGAGCAGTACTTC.

This clone was counted only a few times. The J gene is TRBJ2-7, the V gene TRBV30; tentative D call: TRBD2 (5 bases). This CDR3 has 12 amino acids. Looked up from germline, CDR1 is GTSNPN and CDR2 is SVGIG (reference sequence). The ends were cut back, 0 bases at V and 3 bases at J, with 6 bases in the middle. DNA of the CDR3: TGTGCCTGGAGTGTAGGGAGCTACGAGCAGTACTTC. It encodes CAWSVGSYEQYF.

CDR3 in amino acids: CASSRLGTGELFF. Written as DNA, the CDR3 is TGTGCCAGCAGTCGACTAGGCACCGGGGAGCTGTTTTTT. The chain combines TRBV2 with TRBJ2-2, with D tentatively TRBD2 (6 bases). CDR3 size: 13 residues. V dropped 5 bases and J dropped 4 bases, with 8 bases sitting between them. The germline V gene has CDR1 SNHLY and CDR2 FYNNEI. Looking up the rest from reference TRBV2 and TRBJ2-2 gives the full variable domain: EPEVTQTPSHQVTQMGQEVILRCVPISNHLYFYWYRQILGQKVEFLVSFYNNEISEKSEIFDDQFSVERPDGSNFTLKIRSTKLEDSAMYFCASSRLGTGELFFGEGSRLTVL.

The chain combines TRBV11-3 with TRBJ2-7; 7 bases are a match to TRBD2. The CDR3 is made up of 15 amino acids. Per the germline V gene, CDR1 is SGHNT and CDR2 is YENEEA. Unmatched junction bases numbered 6, after V lost 4 bases and J lost 0 bases. CDR3 loop: CASSWTSEHSYEQYF. The CDR3 DNA follows: TGTGCCAGCAGCTGGACTAGTGAACACTCCTACGAGCAGTACTTC.

The V and J genes are TRBV11-2 and TRBJ2-5; TRBD2 might be the D (6 bases). Germline loops: CDR1 SGHAT, CDR2 FQNNGV. CDR3 size: 14 residues. Between the trimmed V and J ends, which lost 1 base and 5 bases, there was a span of 11 bases. The chain's CDR3 is CASSLAGVRETQYF. CDR3 coding DNA: TGTGCCAGCAGCTTAGCGGGAGTGCGGGAGACCCAGTACTTC. The full variable domain, rest sourced from reference TRBV11-2 and TRBJ2-5, is EAGVAQSPRYKIIEKRQSVAFWCNPISGHATLYWYQQILGQGPKLLIQFQNNGVVDDSQLPKDRFSAERLKGVDSTLKIQPAKLEDSAVYLCASSLAGVRETQYFGPGTRLLVL.

V gene TRBV5-1 combines with J gene TRBJ2-5, with 14 positions matching TRBD2. Germline assignment: CDR1 SGHRS and CDR2 YFSETQ. This CDR3 contains 17 residues. V lost 3 bases to trimming and J lost 4 bases; unmatched junction nucleotides: 8. The CDR3: CASSSLTSGRATETQYF. The CDR3 DNA is TGCGCCAGCAGCTCCCTGACTAGCGGGAGGGCCACAGAGACCCAGTACTTC.

The rearrangement uses TRBV10-3 and TRBJ1-2; 8 nucleotides align to TRBD1. Germline CDR1 is ENHRY and CDR2 is SYGVKD. CDR3 length equals 13 residues. J was trimmed by 7 bases and V by 2 bases; bases with no gene match: 3. The CDR3 bases are TGTGCCATCAGTGAGGGACAGGGAGCTGGCTACACCTTC. This gives the protein CAISEGQGAGYTF.

The chain joins TRBV3-1 (or the pseudogene TRBV3-2) to TRBJ2-1; tentatively, D is TRBD1 (6 bases). V lost 4 bases and J 5 bases, leaving 15 bases between the germline ends. The CDR3 is 15 amino acids. Germline values: CDR1 LGHDT, CDR2 YNNKEL (reference sequence). The CDR3 sequence is CASSLLGAGNNEQFF. The CDR3 DNA sequence: TGTGCCAGCAGCCTACTGGGGGCAGGGAACAATGAGCAGTTCTTC.

The CDR3 DNA is TGTGCCAGCAGTTCAGGACAGACCCTCCACTTT. It yields the protein CASSSGQTLHF. V gene TRBV28 combines with J gene TRBJ1-6, with D tentatively TRBD1 (6 bases). CDR3 length equals 11 residues. V dropped 4 bases and J dropped 14 bases, with 9 bases sitting between them. CDR1 is MDHEN, CDR2 SYDVKM, per germline.

This chain joins TRBV5-1 and TRBJ2-7; 8 bases align to TRBD2. The V segment lost 3 bases and the J segment 2 bases; nucleotides outside the gene matches: 4. The CDR3 extends over 14 amino acids. In germline, CDR1 is SGHRS, CDR2 YFSETQ. The CDR3 nucleotides are TGCGCCAGCAGCTACGGGACTAGGACCTACGAGCAGTACTTC. Its protein is CASSYGTRTYEQYF.

This clone was seen just once. V gene TRBV7-9 combines with J gene TRBJ2-6; 7 nucleotides line up with TRBD2. The V gene's germline CDR1 is SEHNR and CDR2 FQNEAQ (reference sequence). CDR3 length equals 16 residues. Trimming removed 7 bases from V and 4 bases from J; junction bases left unmatched: 10. CDR3 sequence (DNA): TGTGCCAGCAACCCGAGCGGGGCCAGCGGGGCCAACGTCCTGACTTTC. Its translation: CASNPSGASGANVLTF.

This chain uses TRBV24-1 with TRBJ2-2, with TRBD2 matching 9 bases. After removal of 3 bases from V and 6 bases from J, the junction contained 4 bases not matched to a gene. The CDR3 consists of 15 residues. Germline values: CDR1 KGHDR, CDR2 SFDVKD. CDR3 sequence: CATSDPGLASGELFF. The CDR3 DNA is TGTGCCACCAGTGATCCGGGACTAGCCTCCGGGGAGCTGTTTTTT.

V usage is TRBV1 and J usage is TRBJ2-7; TRBD2, as called in the table, went unchecked against the DNA. TRBV1 is assigned pseudogene status. The CDR3 totals 15 residues. CDR3: CTSSHPEASTYEQYF. In DNA, the CDR3 is TGCACCAGCAGCCACCCAGAGGCCAGCACCTACGAGCAGTACTTC.

The chain carries TRBV3-1 (or the pseudogene TRBV3-2) and TRBJ1-1; 7 bases line up with TRBD1. This CDR3 has 14 residues. J lost 5 bases, V lost 4 bases, and 7 bases had no gene match. Looked up from germline, CDR1 is LGHDT and CDR2 is YNNKEL (reference sequence). Here the CDR3 reads CASSLIQGRTEAFF. Here the CDR3 DNA reads TGTGCCAGCAGCCTCATACAGGGGAGGACTGAAGCTTTCTTT.

The J gene is TRBJ2-5, the V gene TRBV11-1; 9 bases are a match to TRBD1. The germline V gene encodes CDR1 SGHAT and CDR2 FQDESV (reference sequence). The J segment lost 5 bases and the V segment lost 5 bases, leaving 6 bases of the junction unmatched. The CDR3 spans 14 residues. CDR3 amino acids: CASSDTGGRETQYF. The CDR3 region has the DNA TGTGCCAGCAGCGATACAGGGGGCCGCGAGACCCAGTACTTC.

This sequence joins TRBV18 and TRBJ1-5; 7 bases line up with TRBD1. In germline, CDR1 is KGHSH, CDR2 LQKENI. The CDR3 is made up of 14 amino acids. The V and J ends lost 3 bases and 4 bases, in that order; junction bases with no gene match: 3. The CDR3 protein is CASSPGQPNQPQHF. The CDR3 nucleotides are TGTGCCAGCTCACCGGGACAGCCGAATCAGCCCCAGCATTTT.

The chain joins TRBV5-1 to TRBJ2-1, with 9 bases matching TRBD1. Trimming at V came to 8 bases and at J to 10 bases, leaving 10 bases not matched to a gene. Germline V lookup: CDR1 SGHRS, CDR2 YFSETQ. The CDR3 consists of 13 residues. In DNA, the CDR3 is TGCGCCAGTCGGGGACAGGGCTTAGGGGAGCAGTTCTTC. This codes for CASRGQGLGEQFF.

The chain uses TRBV6-5 and TRBJ2-2; 7 bases map to TRBD2. This CDR3 spans 13 amino acids. V dropped 8 bases and J dropped 6; count of bases not matched to a gene: 6. The germline V gene has CDR1 MNHEY and CDR2 SVGAGI. CDR3 DNA sequence: TGTGCCAGCTCGCGGGGAGGGCCCGGGGAGCTGTTTTTT. This sequence encodes CASSRGGPGELFF.

This rearrangement joins TRBV6-5 to TRBJ1-2, with 8 nucleotides matching TRBD1. Germline V gene lookup returns CDR1 MNHEY and CDR2 SVGAGI. The CDR3 spans 14 residues. V dropped 5 bases and J dropped 4; count of bases not matched to a gene: 6. CDR3 loop: CASSTTGDFYGYTF. The CDR3 DNA sequence: TGTGCCAGCAGTACGACAGGGGACTTCTATGGCTACACCTTC.

This clone is a singleton in its sample. This chain uses TRBV18 with TRBJ2-7; TRBD1 matches 8 bases. The J segment lost 2 bases and the V segment lost 8 bases, leaving 5 bases of the junction unmatched. Germline CDR1 KGHSH, CDR2 LQKENI. This CDR3 is 13 amino acids long. This CDR3 reads CASQGQGTYEQYF. CDR3 sequence (DNA): TGTGCCAGCCAAGGACAGGGAACCTACGAGCAGTACTTC.

The chain joins TRBV3-1 (or the pseudogene TRBV3-2) to TRBJ1-1, with TRBD1 matching over 9 bases. Germline values: CDR1 LGHDT, CDR2 YNNKEL (reference sequence). Losses at the gene ends were 5 bases for V and 7 bases for J; bases not matched to a gene: 14. The CDR3 sequence is 16 residues long. The DNA for the CDR3 is TGTGCCAGCAGCTCCCGGGACAGGGTGAGGGTCCGTGAAGCTTTCTTT. It is translated as CASSSRDRVRVREAFF.

The genes are TRBV10-3 and TRBJ1-1, with a possible D match to TRBD1 (5 bases). CDR1 is ENHRY and CDR2 is SYGVKD in the germline V gene. V was trimmed by 6 bases and J by 1 base, leaving 9 bases between them. The CDR3 sequence is 13 residues long. Here the CDR3 DNA reads TGTGCCATCAGACCCGACAGGAACACTGAAGCTTTCTTT. It specifies CAIRPDRNTEAFF.

The chain combines TRBV6-5 with TRBJ2-7; 7 positions match TRBD2. The CDR3 consists of 15 residues. Trimming took 0 bases from V and 4 from J; bases not matched to a gene: 6. Germline CDR1 reads MNHEY; CDR2 reads SVGAGI. In DNA form, the CDR3 reads TGTGCCAGCAGTTACTCGTCAGGGAGGGTATACGAGCAGTACTTC. It encodes CASSYSSGRVYEQYF.

The rearrangement joins TRBV11-2 to TRBJ1-6; no clear D gene. V shed 5 bases and J shed 7 bases, with 18 bases lying between them. The CDR3 is made up of 16 amino acids. Germline V gene sequence: CDR1 SGHAT, CDR2 FQNNGV. The CDR3 DNA sequence: TGTGCCAGCAGCCGTAATAGCGGACGGTCCAATTCACCCCTCCACTTT. It specifies CASSRNSGRSNSPLHF.

This clone was recorded only once. The chain is built from TRBV5-1 and TRBJ2-7; perhaps TRBD1 as D (5 bases). The CDR3 contains 15 residues. V lost 2 bases and J 2 bases, leaving 14 bases between the germline ends. Germline CDR1 reads SGHRS; CDR2 reads YFSETQ. The CDR3 nucleotides read TGCGCCAGCAGCTTTCGGGCAGGGATCACCTACGAGCAGTACTTC. It encodes CASSFRAGITYEQYF.

J is TRBJ1-1 and V is TRBV6-5; D is unclear. Between the trimmed V and J ends, which lost 10 bases and 2 bases, there was a span of 17 bases. The germline gives CDR1 MNHEY, CDR2 SVGAGI. The CDR3 is 14 amino acids. CDR3 coding DNA: TGTGCCACCTGGAGGTTTAGGACCAACACTGAAGCTTTCTTT. It specifies CATWRFRTNTEAFF.

The V gene is TRBV2, the J gene TRBJ2-4, with TRBD2 identical over 14 bases. The CDR3 loop spans 19 amino acids. With V trimmed by 3 bases and J by 8 bases, 15 bases remained unmatched. The germline CDR1 and CDR2 sequences are SNHLY and FYNNEI. The CDR3 spells CASSDPLGTSGSLGHIQYF. The DNA of the CDR3 is TGTGCCAGCAGTGATCCCCTGGGGACTAGCGGGAGCCTCGGGCACATTCAGTACTTC.

V and J are TRBV6-6 and TRBJ2-6, with a weak D call TRBD1 (6 bases). CDR3 length: 14 residues. V lost 7 bases and J lost 2, with 9 bases in between. The germline V gene has CDR1 MNHNY and CDR2 SVGAGI (reference sequence). The DNA of the CDR3 is TGTGCCAGCATCCCAGGGGCTGGGGCCAACGTCCTGACTTTC. Protein sequence: CASIPGAGANVLTF.

The rearrangement joins TRBV4-1 to TRBJ1-5; a weak D match, TRBD1 (6 bases). Germline lookup yields CDR1 MGHRA and CDR2 YSYEKL. This CDR3 is built from 20 residues. V gave up 0 bases and J gave up 2 bases, with 23 bases separating them. CDR3 loop: CASSQDRARGSIYGNQPQHF. As DNA, the CDR3 is TGCGCCAGCAGCCAAGATCGGGCGAGGGGGTCTATTTATGGCAATCAGCCCCAGCATTTT.

V is TRBV5-1 and J is TRBJ2-2; D is unclear. V lost 7 bases to trimming and J lost 4 bases, with 17 bases between them. Germline lookup yields CDR1 SGHRS and CDR2 YFSETQ. The CDR3 extends over 15 amino acids. CDR3 nucleotides: TGCGCCAGCGGATCCGCGACAATCACCACCGGGGAGCTGTTTTTT. Translation: CASGSATITTGELFF.